This T cell receptor beta chain comes out of a study of cytomegalovirus exposure and HLA in healthy donors. General study findings and limits: A reported reduction in N-insertions relative to the roughly 610-donor mean was seen in an Asian-associated ancestry cluster in a later analysis.

The primer mix had 60 Vbeta and 13 Jbeta primers. Sequenced by immunoSEQ multiplex PCR; TCRdb stores in-frame clones only, minus some. Its listing shows more than 45,000 clones. In germline, CDR1 is KGHSH, CDR2 LQKENI. Trimming left V 6 bases short and J 0 bases short, with 21 bases between. The CDR3 is made up of 18 amino acids. As to this clone: The antigen is undetermined.

The chain carries TRBV18 and TRBJ2-4; D is perhaps TRBD2 (5 bases). This clonotype originated in a woman in her twenties or thirties in good health and CMV-seropositive. The sample comprised PBMCs. CDR3 sequence: CASSRGSSGSTAKNIQYF. The CDR3 nucleotides read TGTGCCAGCTCCCGGGGAAGCTCTGGAAGTACAGCCAAAAACATTCAGTACTTC.